Listed below are T cell receptor beta chains from one sample, sequenced in a study of blood T cell repertoires in COVID-19. Sequenced by immunoSEQ multiplex PCR; TCRdb stores in-frame clones only, minus some. This sample yields about 140,000 clones, of which 85% are seen a single time; roughly 2.9% belongs to the top ten. The sequenced sample was peripheral blood. The receptors were gathered from a man aged 50-60 years with acute or convalescent COVID-19. The CDR3 runs from the conserved cysteine through the conserved F or W. Fields, in order: J gene, D gene, clone size, V gene, CDR3 DNA, CDR3 protein. D genes are given only for firm matches. Clone size, where shown, is once, few, many, or a class for clones that have expanded.

>TRBJ1-2|TRBD1|-|TRBV28
TGTGCCAGCAGTTTGACCCCTACAGGGGTCTATGGCTACACCTTC
CASSLTPTGVYGYTF
>TRBJ2-7|TRBD1|-|TRBV5-3
TGTGCCAGAAGCTGGACAGGGGGAGCCTACGAGCAGTACTTC
CARSWTGGAYEQYF
>TRBJ2-2|TRBD2|-|TRBV19
TGTGCCAGTAGTATGGTAGCGGGGGACACCGGGGAGCTGTTTTTT
CASSMVAGDTGELFF
>TRBJ1-5|TRBD1|once|TRBV3-1/TRBV3-2
TGTGCCAGCAGCCAATCGCGACAGGGGCCGTATCAGCCCCAGCATTTT
CASSQSRQGPYQPQHF
>TRBJ1-4|-|-|TRBV6-5
TGTGCCAGCAGGAGGAACGGCGGAGGAGAAAAACTGTTTTTT
CASRRNGGGEKLFF
>TRBJ2-1|TRBD1|-|TRBV5-6
TGTGCCAGCAGCTTACCCGGGACAGGGGGCCCCTACAATGAGCAGTTCTTC
CASSLPGTGGPYNEQFF
>TRBJ1-1|-|-|TRBV7-8
TGTGCCAGCAGCTTGGGGACTGAAAACACTGAAGCTTTCTTT
CASSLGTENTEAFF
>TRBJ1-5|-|-|TRBV7-3
TGTGCCAGCAGCCTCCACGCAGGGCCCAATCAGCCCCAGCATTTT
CASSLHAGPNQPQHF
>TRBJ2-1|-|-|TRBV5-4
TGTGCCAGCAGCTCAGGAACCGGTGAGCAGTTCTTC
CASSSGTGEQFF
>TRBJ1-2|TRBD1|-|TRBV19
TGTGCCAGTATAGGGGGCGAGACCGCTGGCTACACCTTC
CASIGGETAGYTF
>TRBJ1-3|TRBD1|few|TRBV3-1/TRBV3-2
TGTGCCAGCAGGTCGGGACAGGGCACCATATATTTT
CASRSGQGTIYF
>TRBJ2-1|TRBD2|-|TRBV10-3
TGTGCCATCAGTAATATAGCTAGCGGGGGCTACAATGAGCAGTTCTTC
CAISNIASGGYNEQFF
>TRBJ1-1|-|-|TRBV13
TGTGCCAGCAGCTTTTCCGACACTGAAGCTTTCTTT
CASSFSDTEAFF
>TRBJ2-7|TRBD2|-|TRBV5-1
TGCGCCAGCAGCACCGGGACTAGCGGGTTCGAGCAGTACTTC
CASSTGTSGFEQYF
>TRBJ2-2|TRBD2|-|TRBV10-2
TGCGCCGGAGCTAGCGGAACGAACACCGGGGAGCTGTTTTTT
CAGASGTNTGELFF
>TRBJ2-2|-|-|TRBV4-1
TGCGCCAGCAGCCAAGTAGGGGCGAGAACCGGGGAGCTGTTTTTT
CASSQVGARTGELFF
>TRBJ1-4|-|-|TRBV27
TGTGCCAGCAGTCCCTCGAGGCAGCGAAATGAAAAACTGTTTTTT
CASSPSRQRNEKLFF
>TRBJ1-2|-|-|TRBV10-3
TGTGCCATCAGTGGAGGCAGTGACTATGGCTACACCTTC
CAISGGSDYGYTF
>TRBJ2-1|-|-|TRBV15
TGTGCCACCAGCGGCCAGAGGGGGGAGCAGTTCTTC
CATSGQRGEQFF